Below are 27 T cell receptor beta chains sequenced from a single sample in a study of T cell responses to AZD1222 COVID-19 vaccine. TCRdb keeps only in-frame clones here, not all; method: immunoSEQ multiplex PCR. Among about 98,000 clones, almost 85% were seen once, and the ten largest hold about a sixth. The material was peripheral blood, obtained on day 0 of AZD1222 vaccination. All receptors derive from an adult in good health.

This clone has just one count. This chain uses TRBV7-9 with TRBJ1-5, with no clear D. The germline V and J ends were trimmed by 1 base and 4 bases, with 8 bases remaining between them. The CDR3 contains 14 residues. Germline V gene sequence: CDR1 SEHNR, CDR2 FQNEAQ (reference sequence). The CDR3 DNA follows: TGTGCCAGCAGCTTAGGGCAGCAAAATCAGCCCCAGCATTTT. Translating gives CASSLGQQNQPQHF.

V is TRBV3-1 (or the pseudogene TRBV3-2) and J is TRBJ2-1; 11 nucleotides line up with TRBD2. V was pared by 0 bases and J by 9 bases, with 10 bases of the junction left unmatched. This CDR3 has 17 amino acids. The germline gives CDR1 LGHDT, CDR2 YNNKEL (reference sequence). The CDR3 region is CASSQDRRLAGRGEQFF. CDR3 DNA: TGTGCCAGCAGCCAAGATCGAAGACTAGCGGGAAGAGGTGAGCAGTTCTTC.

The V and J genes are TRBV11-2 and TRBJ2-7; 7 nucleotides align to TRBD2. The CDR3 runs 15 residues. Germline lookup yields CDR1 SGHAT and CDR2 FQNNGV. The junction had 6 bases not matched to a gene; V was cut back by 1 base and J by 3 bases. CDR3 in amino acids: CASSLGPSGSYEQYF. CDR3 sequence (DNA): TGTGCCAGCAGCTTAGGACCTAGCGGAAGCTACGAGCAGTACTTC.

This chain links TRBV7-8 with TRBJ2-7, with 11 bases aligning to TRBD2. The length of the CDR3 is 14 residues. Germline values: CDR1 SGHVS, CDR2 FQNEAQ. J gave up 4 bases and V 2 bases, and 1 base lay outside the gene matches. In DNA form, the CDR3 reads TGTGCCAGCAGCTTAACTAGCGGGAGTTACGAGCAGTACTTC. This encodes CASSLTSGSYEQYF.

The CDR3 sequence: CASSLGQGSSTDTQYF. CDR3 DNA sequence: TGTGCCAGCAGCTTAGGTCAGGGGTCTAGCACAGATACGCAGTATTTT. The genes are TRBV11-2 and TRBJ2-3; a possible D gene is TRBD1 (6 bases). The CDR3 consists of 16 residues. Germline V CDR1 and CDR2: SGHAT, FQNNGV. Trimming took 1 base from V and 0 from J, leaving 11 bases between them.

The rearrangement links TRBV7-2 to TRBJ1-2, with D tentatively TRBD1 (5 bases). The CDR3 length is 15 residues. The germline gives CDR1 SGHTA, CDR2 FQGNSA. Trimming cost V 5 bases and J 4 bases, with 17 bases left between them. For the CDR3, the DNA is TGTGCCAGCAGCCGTGGGGGTGAAGGGGCCTATGGCTACACCTTC. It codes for CASSRGGEGAYGYTF. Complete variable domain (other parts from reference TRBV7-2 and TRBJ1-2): GAGVSQSPSNKVTEKGKDVELRCDPISGHTALYWYRQSLGQGLEFLIYFQGNSAPDKSGLPSDRFSAERTGGSVSTLTIQRTQQEDSAVYLCASSRGGEGAYGYTFGSGTRLTVV.

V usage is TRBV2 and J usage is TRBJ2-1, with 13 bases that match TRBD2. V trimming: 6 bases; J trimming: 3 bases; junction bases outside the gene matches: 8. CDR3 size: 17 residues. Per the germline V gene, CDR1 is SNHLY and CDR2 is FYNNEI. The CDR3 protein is CASRAGTSGTIYNEQFF. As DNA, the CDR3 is TGTGCCAGCAGAGCCGGGACTAGCGGGACGATCTACAATGAGCAGTTCTTC.

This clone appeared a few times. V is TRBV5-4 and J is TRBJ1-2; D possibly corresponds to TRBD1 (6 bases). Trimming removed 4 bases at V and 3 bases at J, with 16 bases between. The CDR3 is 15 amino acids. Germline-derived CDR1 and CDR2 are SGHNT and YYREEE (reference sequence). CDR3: CASSPRTDTDYGYTF. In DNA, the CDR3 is TGTGCCAGCAGCCCCCGGACAGATACCGACTATGGCTACACCTTC.

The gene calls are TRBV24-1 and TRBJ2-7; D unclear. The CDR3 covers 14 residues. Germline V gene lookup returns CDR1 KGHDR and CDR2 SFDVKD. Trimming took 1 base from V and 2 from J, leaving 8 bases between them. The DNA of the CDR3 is TGTGCCACCAGTGATTTCCCGAGAACCTACGAGCAGTACTTC. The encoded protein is CATSDFPRTYEQYF.

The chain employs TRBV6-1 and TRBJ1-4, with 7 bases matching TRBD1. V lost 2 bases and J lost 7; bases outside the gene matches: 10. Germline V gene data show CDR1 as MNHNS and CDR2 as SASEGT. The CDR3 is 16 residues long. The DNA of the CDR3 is TGTGCCAGCAGTGAAACGGAGGGGGCAGGTCGTGAAAAACTGTTTTTT. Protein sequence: CASSETEGAGREKLFF.

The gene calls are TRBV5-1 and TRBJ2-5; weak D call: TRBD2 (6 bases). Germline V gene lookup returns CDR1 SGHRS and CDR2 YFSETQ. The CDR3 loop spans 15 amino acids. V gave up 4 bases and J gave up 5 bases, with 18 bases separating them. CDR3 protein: CASSGQPGSLETQYF. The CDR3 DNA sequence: TGCGCCAGCAGCGGCCAACCCGGGAGTCTGGAGACCCAGTACTTC. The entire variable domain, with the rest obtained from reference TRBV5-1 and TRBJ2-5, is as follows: KAGVTQTPRYLIKTRGQQVTLSCSPISGHRSVSWYQQTPGQGLQFLFEYFSETQRNKGNFPGRFSGRQFSNSRSEMNVSTLELGDSALYLCASSGQPGSLETQYFGPGTRLLVL.

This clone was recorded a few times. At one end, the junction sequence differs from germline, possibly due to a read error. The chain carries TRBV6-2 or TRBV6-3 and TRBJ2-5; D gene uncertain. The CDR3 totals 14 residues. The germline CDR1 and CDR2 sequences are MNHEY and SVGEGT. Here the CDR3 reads CASSYSPLAARRHF. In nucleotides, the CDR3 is TGTGCCAGCAGTTACTCACCCCTGGCTGCCAGGCGGCACTTC.

This CDR3 is CASSTRDYLNEQFF. As DNA, the CDR3 is TGTGCCAGCAGCACCCGGGACTACCTCAATGAGCAGTTCTTC. This rearrangement joins TRBV9 to TRBJ2-1, with 7 bases matching TRBD2. V gave up 4 bases and J gave up 6 bases; unmatched junction bases: 7. The CDR3 runs to 14 residues. Germline V gives CDR1 SGDLS, CDR2 YYNGEE.

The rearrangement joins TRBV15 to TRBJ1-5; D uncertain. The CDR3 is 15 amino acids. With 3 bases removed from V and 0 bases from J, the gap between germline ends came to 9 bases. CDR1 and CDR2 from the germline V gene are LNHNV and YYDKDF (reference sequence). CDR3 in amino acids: CATSSSTLSNQPQHF. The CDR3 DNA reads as TGTGCCACCAGCAGCAGTACACTTAGCAATCAGCCCCAGCATTTT.

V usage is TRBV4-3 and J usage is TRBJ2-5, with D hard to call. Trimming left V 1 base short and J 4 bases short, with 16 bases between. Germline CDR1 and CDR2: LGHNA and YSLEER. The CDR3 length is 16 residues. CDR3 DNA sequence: TGCGCCAGCAGCCAAGGGCATCCGGGCTCGGGAGAGACCCAGTACTTC. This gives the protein CASSQGHPGSGETQYF.

The CDR3 region has the DNA TGTGCCAGCAGTGAGGGACAGAAAGACAGTGCTTTCTTT. Amino acid sequence: CASSEGQKDSAFF. The J gene is TRBJ1-1, the V gene TRBV6-1; TRBD1 agrees at 7 bases. V shed 3 bases, J shed 11 bases, and the junction held 9 bases outside the gene matches. There are 13 residues in the CDR3. The V gene's germline CDR1 is MNHNS and CDR2 SASEGT.

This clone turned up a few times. The CDR3 DNA sequence: TGTGCCAGCAGTTACCGGGGGGGGCAGCCCCAGCATTTT. Translation gives CASSYRGGQPQHF. The chain has TRBV6-5 and TRBJ1-5; D is possibly TRBD1 (5 bases). The CDR3 has 13 amino acids. Germline CDR1 and CDR2: MNHEY and SVGAGI. The germline V and J ends were trimmed by 2 bases and 7 bases, with 9 bases remaining between them.

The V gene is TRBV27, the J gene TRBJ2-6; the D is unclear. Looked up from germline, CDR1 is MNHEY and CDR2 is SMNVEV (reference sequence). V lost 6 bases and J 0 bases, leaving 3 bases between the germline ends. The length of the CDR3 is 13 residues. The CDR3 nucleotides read TGTGCCAGCAGGCTCTCTGGGGCCAACGTCCTGACTTTC. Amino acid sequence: CASRLSGANVLTF. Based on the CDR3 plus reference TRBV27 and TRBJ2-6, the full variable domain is EAQVTQNPRYLITVTGKKLTVTCSQNMNHEYMSWYRQDPGLGLRQIYYSMNVEVTDKGDVPEGYKVSRKEKRNFPLILESPSPNQTSLYFCASRLSGANVLTFGAGSRLTVL.

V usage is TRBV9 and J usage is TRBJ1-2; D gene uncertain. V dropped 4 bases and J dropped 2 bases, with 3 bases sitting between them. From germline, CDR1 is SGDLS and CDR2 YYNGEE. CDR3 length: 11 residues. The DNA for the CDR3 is TGTGCCAGCAGCATGAACTATGGCTACACCTTC. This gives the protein CASSMNYGYTF.

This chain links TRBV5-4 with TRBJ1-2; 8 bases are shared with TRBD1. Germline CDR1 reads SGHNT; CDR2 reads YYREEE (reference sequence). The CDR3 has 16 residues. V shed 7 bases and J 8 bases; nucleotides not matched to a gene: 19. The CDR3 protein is CASALTGARPGEGYTF. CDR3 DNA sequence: TGTGCCAGCGCCTTGACAGGGGCTAGGCCGGGGGAAGGCTACACCTTC.

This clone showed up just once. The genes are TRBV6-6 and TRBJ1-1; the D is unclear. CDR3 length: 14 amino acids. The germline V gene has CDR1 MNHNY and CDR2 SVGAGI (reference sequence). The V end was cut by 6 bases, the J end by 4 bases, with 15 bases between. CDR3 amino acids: CASRVQARGTEAFF. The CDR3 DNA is TGTGCCAGCAGAGTTCAGGCGCGGGGCACTGAAGCTTTCTTT.

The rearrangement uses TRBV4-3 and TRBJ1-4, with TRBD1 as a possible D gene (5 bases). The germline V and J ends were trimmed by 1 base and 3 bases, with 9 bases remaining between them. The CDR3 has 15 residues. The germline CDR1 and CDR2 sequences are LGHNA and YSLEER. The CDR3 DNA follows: TGCGCCAGCAGCCAAGGGACACCAGCTAATGAAAAACTGTTTTTT. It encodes CASSQGTPANEKLFF.

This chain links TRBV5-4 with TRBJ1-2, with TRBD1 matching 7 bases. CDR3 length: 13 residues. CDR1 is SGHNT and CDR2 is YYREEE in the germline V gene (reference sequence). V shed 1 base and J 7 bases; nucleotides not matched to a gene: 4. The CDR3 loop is CASSLTGDPGYTF. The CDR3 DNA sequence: TGTGCCAGCAGCTTGACAGGGGATCCTGGCTACACCTTC.

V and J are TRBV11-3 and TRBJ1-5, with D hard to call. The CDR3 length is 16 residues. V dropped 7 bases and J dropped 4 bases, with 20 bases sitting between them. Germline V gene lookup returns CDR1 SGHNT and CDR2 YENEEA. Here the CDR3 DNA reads TGTGCCAGCACCTCAAGCCGGACCCGAGGAAATCAGCCCCAGCATTTT. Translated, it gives CASTSSRTRGNQPQHF.

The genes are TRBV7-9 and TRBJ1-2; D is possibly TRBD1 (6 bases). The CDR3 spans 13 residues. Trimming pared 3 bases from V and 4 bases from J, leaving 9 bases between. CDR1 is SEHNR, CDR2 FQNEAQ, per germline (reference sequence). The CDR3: CASSFTGLYGYTF. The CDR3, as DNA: TGTGCCAGCAGCTTTACAGGGCTCTATGGCTACACCTTC.

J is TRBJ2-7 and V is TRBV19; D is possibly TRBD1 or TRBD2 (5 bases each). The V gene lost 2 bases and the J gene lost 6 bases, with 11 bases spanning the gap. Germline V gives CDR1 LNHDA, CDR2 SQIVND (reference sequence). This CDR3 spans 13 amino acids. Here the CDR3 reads CASSILGPGEQYF. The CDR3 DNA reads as TGTGCCAGTAGTATATTGGGACCGGGCGAGCAGTACTTC.

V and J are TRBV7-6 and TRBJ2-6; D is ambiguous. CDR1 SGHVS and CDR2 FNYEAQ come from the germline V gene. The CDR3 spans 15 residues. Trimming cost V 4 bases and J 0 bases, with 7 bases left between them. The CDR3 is CASSSGLSGANVLTF. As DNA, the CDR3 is TGTGCCAGCAGCTCGGGCCTCTCTGGGGCCAACGTCCTGACTTTC.